These 20 T cell receptor beta chains originate from one sample sequenced in a study of neoadjuvant anti-PD-1 for oral cavity cancer. Produced via immunoSEQ multiplex PCR; TCRdb's table is partial and in-frame only. Here the sample spans some 66,000 clones, around 82% being singletons. The sample here was PBMCs, taken before nivolumab (anti-PD-1) treatment. These receptors were collected from a person aged 40 to 85 with oral cavity squamous cell carcinoma.

The sample holds one count of this clone. The V call is TRBV30, the J call TRBJ1-2; D remains unclear. The CDR3 contains 14 residues. Per germline, CDR1 GTSNPN and CDR2 SVGIG (reference sequence). Trimming removed 3 bases at V and 9 bases at J, with 20 bases between. The CDR3 loop is CAWSRPPRLMSYTF. CDR3 bases: TGTGCCTGGAGCCGACCGCCTCGGCTAATGAGCTACACCTTC.

This sequence joins TRBV6-5 and TRBJ1-6; D is uncertain. The CDR3 is 13 residues long. In germline, CDR1 is MNHEY, CDR2 SVGAGI. Deletions cut 2 bases from V and 8 bases from J, with 7 bases between. CDR3 in DNA: TGTGCCAGCAGTTACGAGAGGTATTCACCCCTCCACTTT. Translated, it gives CASSYERYSPLHF.

The chain recombines TRBV2 with TRBJ2-2, with a possible D match to TRBD2 (5 bases). Trimming took off 6 bases at V and 5 bases at J, with 16 bases between the two ends. In germline, CDR1 is SNHLY, CDR2 FYNNEI. This CDR3 spans 15 amino acids. CDR3 amino acids: CASRPLAGGTGELFF. The CDR3 DNA reads TGTGCCAGCAGGCCTTTGGCGGGCGGAACCGGGGAGCTGTTTTTT.

This chain joins TRBV27 and TRBJ1-6, with 8 bases aligning to TRBD1. The ends lost 2 bases at V and 9 bases at J; junction bases unmatched: 3. This CDR3 is 14 amino acids long. CDR1 and CDR2 (germline): MNHEY, SMNVEV (reference sequence). The CDR3, as DNA: TGTGCCAGCAGTTTACTAGACAGGGGTTCACCCCTCCACTTT. Its translation: CASSLLDRGSPLHF.

This rearrangement joins TRBV10-3 to TRBJ1-2; D remains ambiguous. CDR1 is ENHRY and CDR2 is SYGVKD in the germline V gene. V lost 8 bases, J lost 5 bases, and 18 bases lay in between. The CDR3 loop spans 14 amino acids. CDR3 in DNA: TGTGCCATCTTCCAACCGGGAGAAAAATATGGCTACACCTTC. Its translation is CAIFQPGEKYGYTF.

This sequence joins TRBV5-8 and TRBJ2-7; no clear D gene. Trimming stripped 4 bases from V and 3 bases from J, with 5 bases between. Germline CDR1 SGHTS, CDR2 YDEGEE. There are 11 residues in the CDR3. The CDR3 sequence is CASSPLYEQYF. In DNA, the CDR3 is TGTGCCAGCAGCCCCCTCTACGAGCAGTACTTC.

The chain recombines TRBV19 with TRBJ1-5; TRBD1 matches 7 bases. The V gene's germline CDR1 is LNHDA and CDR2 SQIVND (reference sequence). The length of the CDR3 is 14 residues. J lost 6 bases, V lost 6 bases, and 8 bases had no gene match. In DNA, the CDR3 is TGTGCCAGTAGCCTAACAGGGGCGAGTCAGCCCCAGCATTTT. Its protein is CASSLTGASQPQHF.

This chain's CDR3 is CASSPTGVVYNEQFF. In DNA form, the CDR3 reads TGTGCCAGCAGTCCAACAGGGGTGGTCTACAATGAGCAGTTCTTC. V gene TRBV28 combines with J gene TRBJ2-1, with 7 bases lining up with TRBD1. Per germline, CDR1 MDHEN and CDR2 SYDVKM. This CDR3 has 15 amino acids. Trimming removed 5 bases from V and 3 bases from J; junction bases left unmatched: 7.

The chain uses TRBV11-3 and TRBJ2-7; TRBD1 might be the D (5 bases). Germline CDR1 and CDR2: SGHNT and YENEEA. The CDR3 has 13 amino acids. The germline V and J ends were trimmed by 5 bases and 4 bases, with 12 bases remaining between them. The CDR3 region has the DNA TGTGCCAGCAGCCCCAGGGTGGGATACGAGCAGTACTTC. Its protein product is CASSPRVGYEQYF.

The chain recombines TRBV19 with TRBJ2-1; 7 nucleotides line up with TRBD2. Germline CDR1 is LNHDA and CDR2 is SQIVND (reference sequence). CDR3 size: 17 residues. The V and J ends lost 5 bases and 7 bases, in that order; junction bases with no gene match: 17. The DNA for the CDR3 is TGTGCCAGTAGTTTTCAAGCGGGGACTAACGCGGGAAATGAGCAGTTCTTC. Its translation: CASSFQAGTNAGNEQFF.

This clone came up once. J is TRBJ1-5 and V is TRBV4-1; D remains ambiguous. V was shortened by 4 bases and J by 0 bases, with 7 bases between the two germline ends. The CDR3 spans 14 residues. CDR1 is MGHRA, CDR2 YSYEKL, per germline. CDR3 protein: CASSPPYSNQPQHF. DNA of the CDR3: TGCGCCAGCAGCCCCCCTTATAGCAATCAGCCCCAGCATTTT.

The rearrangement joins TRBV6-5 to TRBJ1-6; 9 bases are a match to TRBD1. Germline trimming cut 6 bases from V and 10 bases from J; bases unmatched to any gene: 7. The CDR3 covers 14 residues. CDR1 and CDR2 (germline): MNHEY, SVGAGI. The DNA for the CDR3 is TGTGCCAGCAGGGCCGGGACAGGGTACTCACCCCTCCACTTT. Its protein product is CASRAGTGYSPLHF.

This chain connects TRBV19 to TRBJ2-4; no clear D gene. V was clipped by 11 bases and J by 0 bases, with 20 bases between them. Looked up from germline, CDR1 is LNHDA and CDR2 is SQIVND (reference sequence). The CDR3 length is 16 residues. For the CDR3, the DNA is TGTGCCTGTTCCCTCAGACCAGTACTAGCCAAAAACATTCAGTACTTC. This translates into CACSLRPVLAKNIQYF.

This clone was picked up one time. The chain is built from TRBV7-2 and TRBJ2-5, with 13 bases matching TRBD2. The length of the CDR3 is 18 residues. In germline, CDR1 is SGHTA, CDR2 FQGNSA. Unmatched junction bases numbered 14, after V lost 5 bases and J lost 5 bases. As DNA, the CDR3 is TGTGCCAGCAGCGTACAACCAACTAGCGGGAGGGTGGAGGAGACCCAGTACTTC. As protein: CASSVQPTSGRVEETQYF.

V is TRBV4-2 and J is TRBJ2-1; maybe TRBD2 (5 bases). The V end lost 0 bases, the J end lost 4 bases, and 10 bases lay between the germline ends. The germline V gene encodes CDR1 LGHNA and CDR2 YNFKEQ. The CDR3 has 15 residues. The CDR3, as DNA: TGTGCCAGCAGCCAAGAACGGAGCGGTTACAATGAGCAGTTCTTC. This sequence encodes CASSQERSGYNEQFF.

V is TRBV27 and J is TRBJ1-1; D may be TRBD1 (5 bases). Germline lookup yields CDR1 MNHEY and CDR2 SMNVEV (reference sequence). Trimming removed 8 bases from V and 1 base from J, with 11 bases in between. The CDR3 is 13 residues long. CDR3 amino acids: CASRPGGNTEAFF. Written as DNA, the CDR3 is TGTGCCAGCCGACCGGGGGGGAACACTGAAGCTTTCTTT.

The chain couples TRBV7-9 to TRBJ1-1, with unresolved D. V lost 2 bases and J lost 4, with 17 bases in between. CDR1 and CDR2 from the germline V gene are SEHNR and FQNEAQ (reference sequence). The CDR3 consists of 16 residues. This chain's CDR3 is CASSLSAGMLSTEAFF. The CDR3 coding sequence is TGTGCCAGCAGCTTATCGGCCGGGATGTTGTCCACTGAAGCTTTCTTT.

The V gene is TRBV30, the J gene TRBJ1-5; D is perhaps TRBD1 (6 bases). V lost 5 bases to trimming and J lost 3 bases, with 11 bases between them. Germline V gives CDR1 GTSNPN, CDR2 SVGIG (reference sequence). This CDR3 has 13 residues. The CDR3 DNA reads TGTGCCTGGGGAGGGGGGTTCAATCAGCCCCAGCATTTT. Translating gives CAWGGGFNQPQHF.

This clone was seen just once. The rearrangement uses TRBV2 and TRBJ1-2; TRBD1 matches 9 bases. With V trimmed by 5 bases and J by 4 bases, 2 bases remained unmatched. CDR1 SNHLY and CDR2 FYNNEI come from the germline V gene. The CDR3 totals 13 residues. CDR3 residues: CASSTTGGYGYTF. The CDR3, as DNA: TGTGCCAGCAGTACGACAGGGGGCTATGGCTACACCTTC.

The chain uses TRBV5-4 and TRBJ2-2, with D possibly TRBD2 on 5 matching bases. Looked up from germline, CDR1 is SGHNT and CDR2 is YYREEE (reference sequence). This CDR3 is built from 16 residues. The V gene lost 6 bases and the J gene lost 3 bases, with 18 bases spanning the gap. The CDR3 reads CASKVYEGTDTGELFF. Here the CDR3 DNA reads TGTGCCAGCAAGGTCTACGAGGGTACTGACACCGGGGAGCTGTTTTTT.